The clone carrying this T cell receptor beta chain was picked up one time. These data are taken from a study of T cell responses to AZD1222 COVID-19 vaccine. The protocol was immunoSEQ multiplex PCR, while the TCRdb copy is restricted to in-frame clones and leaves out a portion. This sample yields approximately 180,000 clones, of which around nine tenths are seen a single time; 3.5% to 4% belongs to the top ten. The specimen comprised peripheral blood, sampled 28 days after the second dose of the MenACWY control vaccine. The sequence derives from an adult who received the MenACWY meningococcal vaccine as a control.

The chain's CDR3 is CASSLTPVDRLNTEAFF. CDR3 DNA sequence: TGCGCCAGCAGCCTCACCCCCGTGGACAGGTTGAACACTGAAGCTTTCTTT. The rearrangement joins TRBV4-1 to TRBJ1-1; TRBD1 matches at 7 bases. This CDR3 has 17 residues. J lost 0 bases, V lost 4 bases, and 11 bases had no gene match. Germline V CDR1 and CDR2: MGHRA, YSYEKL.